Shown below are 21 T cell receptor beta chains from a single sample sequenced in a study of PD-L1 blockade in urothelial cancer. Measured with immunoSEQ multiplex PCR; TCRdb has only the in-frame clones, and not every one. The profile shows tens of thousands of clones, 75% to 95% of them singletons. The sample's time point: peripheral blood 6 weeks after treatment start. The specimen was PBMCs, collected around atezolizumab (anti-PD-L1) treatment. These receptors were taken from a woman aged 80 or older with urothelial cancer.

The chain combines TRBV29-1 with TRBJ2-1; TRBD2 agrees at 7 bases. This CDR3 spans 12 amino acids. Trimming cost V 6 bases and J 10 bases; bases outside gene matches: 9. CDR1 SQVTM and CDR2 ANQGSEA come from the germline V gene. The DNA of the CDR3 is TGCAGCGTCTCAATAGTGGGGGGGGAGCAGTTCTTC. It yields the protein CSVSIVGGEQFF.

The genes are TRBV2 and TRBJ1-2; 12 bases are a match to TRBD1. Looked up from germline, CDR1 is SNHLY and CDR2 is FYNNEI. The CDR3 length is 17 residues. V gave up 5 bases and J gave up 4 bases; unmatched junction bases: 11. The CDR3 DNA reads TGTGCCAGCAGTAAACGGGACAGGGGGCGAATCGGCTATGGCTACACCTTC. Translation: CASSKRDRGRIGYGYTF. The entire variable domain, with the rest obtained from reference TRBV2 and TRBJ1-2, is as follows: EPEVTQTPSHQVTQMGQEVILRCVPISNHLYFYWYRQILGQKVEFLVSFYNNEISEKSEIFDDQFSVERPDGSNFTLKIRSTKLEDSAMYFCASSKRDRGRIGYGYTFGSGTRLTVV.

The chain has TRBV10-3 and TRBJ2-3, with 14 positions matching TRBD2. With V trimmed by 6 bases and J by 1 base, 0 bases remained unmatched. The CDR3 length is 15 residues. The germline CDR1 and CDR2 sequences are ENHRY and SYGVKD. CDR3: CAIRGLAGGTDTQYF. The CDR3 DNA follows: TGTGCCATCAGGGGACTAGCGGGAGGCACAGATACGCAGTATTTT.

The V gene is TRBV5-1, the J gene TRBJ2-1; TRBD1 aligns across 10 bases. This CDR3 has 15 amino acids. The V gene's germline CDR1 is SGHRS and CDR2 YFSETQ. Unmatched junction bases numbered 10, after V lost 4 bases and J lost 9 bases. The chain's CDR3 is CASSVAGGQGTEQFF. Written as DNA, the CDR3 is TGCGCCAGCAGCGTGGCGGGGGGACAGGGGACTGAGCAGTTCTTC. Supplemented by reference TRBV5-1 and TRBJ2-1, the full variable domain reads KAGVTQTPRYLIKTRGQQVTLSCSPISGHRSVSWYQQTPGQGLQFLFEYFSETQRNKGNFPGRFSGRQFSNSRSEMNVSTLELGDSALYLCASSVAGGQGTEQFFGPGTRLTVL.

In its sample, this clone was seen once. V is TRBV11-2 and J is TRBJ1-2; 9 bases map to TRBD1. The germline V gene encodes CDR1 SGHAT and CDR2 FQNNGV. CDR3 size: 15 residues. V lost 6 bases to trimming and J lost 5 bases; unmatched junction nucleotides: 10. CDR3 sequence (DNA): TGTGCCAGCAGAACGATCGGGACAGGGAGATATGGCTACACCTTC. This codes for CASRTIGTGRYGYTF.

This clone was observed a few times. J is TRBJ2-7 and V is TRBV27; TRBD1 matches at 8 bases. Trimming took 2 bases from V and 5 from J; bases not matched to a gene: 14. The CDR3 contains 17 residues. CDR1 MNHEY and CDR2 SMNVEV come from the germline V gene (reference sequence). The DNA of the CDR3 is TGTGCCAGCAGTTTAGAGGGACAGGAGTACCTGCCCCACGAGCAGTACTTC. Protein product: CASSLEGQEYLPHEQYF.

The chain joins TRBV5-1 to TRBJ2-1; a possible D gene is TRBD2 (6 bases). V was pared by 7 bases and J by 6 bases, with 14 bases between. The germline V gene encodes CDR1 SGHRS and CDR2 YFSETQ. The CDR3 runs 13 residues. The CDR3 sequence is CASGSGQSNEQFF. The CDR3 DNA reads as TGCGCCAGCGGGAGCGGGCAGAGCAATGAGCAGTTCTTC.

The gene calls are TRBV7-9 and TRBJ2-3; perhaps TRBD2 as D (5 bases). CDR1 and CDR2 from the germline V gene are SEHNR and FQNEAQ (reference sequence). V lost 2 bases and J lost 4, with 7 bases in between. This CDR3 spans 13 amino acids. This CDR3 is CASSLFGADTQYF. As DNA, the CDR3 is TGTGCCAGCAGCTTATTCGGGGCAGATACGCAGTATTTT.

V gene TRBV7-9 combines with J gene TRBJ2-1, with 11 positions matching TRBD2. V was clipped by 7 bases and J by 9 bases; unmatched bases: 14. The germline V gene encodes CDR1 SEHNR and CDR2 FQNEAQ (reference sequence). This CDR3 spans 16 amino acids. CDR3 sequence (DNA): TGTGCCAGCATCCTGACTAGCGGGATGGTAGGGAGTGAGCAGTTCTTC. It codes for CASILTSGMVGSEQFF.

Written as DNA, the CDR3 is TGTGCCAGCAGCCAAATTCAGGGGGCGAAAAGTCAGCAGTTCTTC. It translates to CASSQIQGAKSQQFF. The rearrangement joins TRBV14 to TRBJ2-1, with 8 bases lining up with TRBD1. Trimming cost V 2 bases and J 11 bases; bases outside gene matches: 11. This CDR3 is built from 15 residues. Germline CDR1 reads SGHDN; CDR2 reads FVKESK.

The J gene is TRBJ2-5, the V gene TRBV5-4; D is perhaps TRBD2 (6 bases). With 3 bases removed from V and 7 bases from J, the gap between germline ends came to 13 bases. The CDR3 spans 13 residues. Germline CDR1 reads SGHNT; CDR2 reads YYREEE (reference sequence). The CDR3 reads CASSSDYAGTQYF. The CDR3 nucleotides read TGTGCCAGCAGCTCGGACTACGCCGGGACCCAGTACTTC.

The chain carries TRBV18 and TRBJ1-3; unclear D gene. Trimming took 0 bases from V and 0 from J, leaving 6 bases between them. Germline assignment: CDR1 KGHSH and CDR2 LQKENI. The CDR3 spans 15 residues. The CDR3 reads CASSPPRDSGNTIYF. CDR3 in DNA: TGTGCCAGCTCACCACCTCGGGACTCTGGAAACACCATATATTTT.

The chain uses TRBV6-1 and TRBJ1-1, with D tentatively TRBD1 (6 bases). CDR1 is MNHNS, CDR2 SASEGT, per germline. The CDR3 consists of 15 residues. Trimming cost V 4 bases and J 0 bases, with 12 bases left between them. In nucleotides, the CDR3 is TGTGCCAGCAGTGCACACAGGGTCATGAACACTGAAGCTTTCTTT. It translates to CASSAHRVMNTEAFF.

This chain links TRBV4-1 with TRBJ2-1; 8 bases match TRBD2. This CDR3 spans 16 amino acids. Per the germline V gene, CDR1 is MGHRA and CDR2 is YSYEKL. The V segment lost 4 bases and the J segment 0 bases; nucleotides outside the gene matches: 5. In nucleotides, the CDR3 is TGCGCCAGCAGCCGACCGAGCGGGAGCTCCTACAATGAGCAGTTCTTC. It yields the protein CASSRPSGSSYNEQFF.

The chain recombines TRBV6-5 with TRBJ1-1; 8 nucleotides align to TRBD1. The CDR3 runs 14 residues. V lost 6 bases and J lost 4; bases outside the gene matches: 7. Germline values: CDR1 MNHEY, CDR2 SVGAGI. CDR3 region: CASRPTGGGTEAFF. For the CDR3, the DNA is TGTGCCAGCAGACCCACAGGGGGAGGCACTGAAGCTTTCTTT.

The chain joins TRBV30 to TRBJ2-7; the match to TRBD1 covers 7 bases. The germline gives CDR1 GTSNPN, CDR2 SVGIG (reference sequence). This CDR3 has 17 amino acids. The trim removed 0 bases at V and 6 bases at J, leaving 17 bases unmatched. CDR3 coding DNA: TGTGCCTGGAGTGTACCGTCAAAGGGCAGGGGGAGTGGCGAGCAGTACTTC. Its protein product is CAWSVPSKGRGSGEQYF.

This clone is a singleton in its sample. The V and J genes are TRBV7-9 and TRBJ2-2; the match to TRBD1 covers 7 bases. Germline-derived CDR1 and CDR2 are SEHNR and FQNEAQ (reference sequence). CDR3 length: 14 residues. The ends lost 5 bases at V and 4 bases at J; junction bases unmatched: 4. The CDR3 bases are TGTGCCAGCAGCCTTTCAGGGGGCACCGGGGAGCTGTTTTTT. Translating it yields CASSLSGGTGELFF.

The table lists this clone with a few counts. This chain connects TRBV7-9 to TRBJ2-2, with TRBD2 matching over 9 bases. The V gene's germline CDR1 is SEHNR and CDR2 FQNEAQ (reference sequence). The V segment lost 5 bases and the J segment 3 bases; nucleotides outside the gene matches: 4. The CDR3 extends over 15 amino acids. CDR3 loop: CASSPGTSYTGELFF. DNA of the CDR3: TGTGCCAGCAGCCCCGGGACTAGCTACACCGGGGAGCTGTTTTTT.

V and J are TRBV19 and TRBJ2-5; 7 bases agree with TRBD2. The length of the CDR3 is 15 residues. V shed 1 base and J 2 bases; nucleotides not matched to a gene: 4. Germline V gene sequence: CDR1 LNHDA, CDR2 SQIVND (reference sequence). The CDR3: CASSIGSSGQETQYF. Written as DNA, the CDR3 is TGTGCCAGTAGTATAGGGTCTAGCGGTCAAGAGACCCAGTACTTC.

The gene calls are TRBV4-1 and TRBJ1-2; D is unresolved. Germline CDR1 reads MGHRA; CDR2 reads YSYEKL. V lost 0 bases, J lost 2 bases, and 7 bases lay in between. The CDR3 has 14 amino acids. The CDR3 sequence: CASSQEPQNYGYTF. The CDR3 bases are TGCGCCAGCAGCCAAGAGCCACAGAACTATGGCTACACCTTC.

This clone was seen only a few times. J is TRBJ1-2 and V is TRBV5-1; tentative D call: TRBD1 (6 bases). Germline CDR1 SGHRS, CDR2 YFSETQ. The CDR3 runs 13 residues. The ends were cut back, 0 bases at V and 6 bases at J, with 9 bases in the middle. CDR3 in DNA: TGCGCCAGCAGCTTGGACACAGGGAATGGCTACACCTTC. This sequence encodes CASSLDTGNGYTF.